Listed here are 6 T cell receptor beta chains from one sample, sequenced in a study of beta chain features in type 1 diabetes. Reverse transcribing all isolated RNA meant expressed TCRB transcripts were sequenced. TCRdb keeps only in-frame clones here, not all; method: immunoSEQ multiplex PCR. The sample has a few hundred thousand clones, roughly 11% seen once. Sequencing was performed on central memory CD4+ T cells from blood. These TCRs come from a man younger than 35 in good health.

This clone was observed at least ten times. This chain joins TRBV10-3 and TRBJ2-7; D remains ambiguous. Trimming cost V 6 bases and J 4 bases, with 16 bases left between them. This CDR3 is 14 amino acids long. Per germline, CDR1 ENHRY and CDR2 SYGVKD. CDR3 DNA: TGTGCCATCAGCAACCCGACTGGTGGATACGAGCAGTACTTC. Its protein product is CAISNPTGGYEQYF.

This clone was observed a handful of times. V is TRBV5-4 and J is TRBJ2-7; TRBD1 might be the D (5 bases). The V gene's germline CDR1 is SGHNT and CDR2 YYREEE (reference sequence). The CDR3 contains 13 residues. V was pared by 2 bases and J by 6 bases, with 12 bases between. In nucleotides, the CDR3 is TGTGCCAGCAGCTTAGAAAGGGGCTCCGAGCAGTACTTC. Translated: CASSLERGSEQYF.

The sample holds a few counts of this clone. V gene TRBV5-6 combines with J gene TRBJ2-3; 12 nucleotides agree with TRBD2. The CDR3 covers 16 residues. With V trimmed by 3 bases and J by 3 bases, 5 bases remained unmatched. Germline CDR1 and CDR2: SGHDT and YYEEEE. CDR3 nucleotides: TGTGCCAGCAGCTACGGACTAGCGGGAATGACAGATACGCAGTATTTT. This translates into CASSYGLAGMTDTQYF.

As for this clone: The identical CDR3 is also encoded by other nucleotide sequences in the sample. CDR3 residues: CSVVEGSGANVLTF. The CDR3 coding sequence is TGCAGCGTTGTTGAGGGGTCTGGGGCCAACGTCCTGACTTTC. The chain is built from TRBV29-1 and TRBJ2-6, with D perhaps given as TRBD1 or TRBD2 (5 bases each). Germline loops: CDR1 SQVTM, CDR2 ANQGSEA. The CDR3 loop spans 14 amino acids. V was pared by 4 bases and J by 1 base, with 8 bases between.

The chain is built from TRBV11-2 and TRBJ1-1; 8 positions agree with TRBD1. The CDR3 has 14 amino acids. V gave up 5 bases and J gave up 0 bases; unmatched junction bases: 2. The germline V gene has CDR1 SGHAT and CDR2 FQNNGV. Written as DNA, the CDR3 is TGTGCCAGCAGCCCGGACAGGGTGAACACTGAAGCTTTCTTT. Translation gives CASSPDRVNTEAFF.

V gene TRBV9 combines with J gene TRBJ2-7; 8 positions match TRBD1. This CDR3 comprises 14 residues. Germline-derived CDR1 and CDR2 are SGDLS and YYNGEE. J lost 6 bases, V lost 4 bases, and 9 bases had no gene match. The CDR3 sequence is CASSPRTGWIEQYF. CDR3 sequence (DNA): TGTGCCAGCAGCCCCCGGACAGGGTGGATCGAGCAGTACTTC. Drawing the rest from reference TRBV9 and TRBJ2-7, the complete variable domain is DSGVTQTPKHLITATGQRVTLRCSPRSGDLSVYWYQQSLDQGLQFLIQYYNGEERAKGNILERFSAQQFPDLHSELNLSSLELGDSALYFCASSPRTGWIEQYFGPGTRLTVT.